The entry that follows covers one TCR beta chain sequence. The entry originates in a study of blood T cell repertoires in COVID-19. Here immunoSEQ multiplex PCR was the method, and the copy in TCRdb shows in-frame clones only, minus some. The data contain about 160,000 clones, roughly nine tenths of them seen just once; the ten biggest clones take up nearly 0.55%. CDR3 length equals 15 residues. The germline V gene encodes CDR1 SGHKS and CDR2 YYEKEE (reference sequence). V was shortened by 1 base and J by 0 bases, with 7 bases between the two germline ends. The source of this sequence is a man between 50 and 59 years old with acute or convalescent COVID-19. Sequenced sample: peripheral blood. The chain recombines TRBV5-5 with TRBJ1-4; D unresolved. The CDR3 is CASSLFLATNEKLFF. The CDR3 DNA reads TGTGCCAGCAGCTTGTTTTTAGCAACTAATGAAAAACTGTTTTTT. The full variable domain, with the rest looked up from reference TRBV5-5 and TRBJ1-4, is DAGVTQSPTHLIKTRGQQVTLRCSPISGHKSVSWYQQVLGQGPQFIFQYYEKEERGRGNFPDRFSARQFPNYSSELNVNALLLGDSALYLCASSLFLATNEKLFFGSGTQLSVL.